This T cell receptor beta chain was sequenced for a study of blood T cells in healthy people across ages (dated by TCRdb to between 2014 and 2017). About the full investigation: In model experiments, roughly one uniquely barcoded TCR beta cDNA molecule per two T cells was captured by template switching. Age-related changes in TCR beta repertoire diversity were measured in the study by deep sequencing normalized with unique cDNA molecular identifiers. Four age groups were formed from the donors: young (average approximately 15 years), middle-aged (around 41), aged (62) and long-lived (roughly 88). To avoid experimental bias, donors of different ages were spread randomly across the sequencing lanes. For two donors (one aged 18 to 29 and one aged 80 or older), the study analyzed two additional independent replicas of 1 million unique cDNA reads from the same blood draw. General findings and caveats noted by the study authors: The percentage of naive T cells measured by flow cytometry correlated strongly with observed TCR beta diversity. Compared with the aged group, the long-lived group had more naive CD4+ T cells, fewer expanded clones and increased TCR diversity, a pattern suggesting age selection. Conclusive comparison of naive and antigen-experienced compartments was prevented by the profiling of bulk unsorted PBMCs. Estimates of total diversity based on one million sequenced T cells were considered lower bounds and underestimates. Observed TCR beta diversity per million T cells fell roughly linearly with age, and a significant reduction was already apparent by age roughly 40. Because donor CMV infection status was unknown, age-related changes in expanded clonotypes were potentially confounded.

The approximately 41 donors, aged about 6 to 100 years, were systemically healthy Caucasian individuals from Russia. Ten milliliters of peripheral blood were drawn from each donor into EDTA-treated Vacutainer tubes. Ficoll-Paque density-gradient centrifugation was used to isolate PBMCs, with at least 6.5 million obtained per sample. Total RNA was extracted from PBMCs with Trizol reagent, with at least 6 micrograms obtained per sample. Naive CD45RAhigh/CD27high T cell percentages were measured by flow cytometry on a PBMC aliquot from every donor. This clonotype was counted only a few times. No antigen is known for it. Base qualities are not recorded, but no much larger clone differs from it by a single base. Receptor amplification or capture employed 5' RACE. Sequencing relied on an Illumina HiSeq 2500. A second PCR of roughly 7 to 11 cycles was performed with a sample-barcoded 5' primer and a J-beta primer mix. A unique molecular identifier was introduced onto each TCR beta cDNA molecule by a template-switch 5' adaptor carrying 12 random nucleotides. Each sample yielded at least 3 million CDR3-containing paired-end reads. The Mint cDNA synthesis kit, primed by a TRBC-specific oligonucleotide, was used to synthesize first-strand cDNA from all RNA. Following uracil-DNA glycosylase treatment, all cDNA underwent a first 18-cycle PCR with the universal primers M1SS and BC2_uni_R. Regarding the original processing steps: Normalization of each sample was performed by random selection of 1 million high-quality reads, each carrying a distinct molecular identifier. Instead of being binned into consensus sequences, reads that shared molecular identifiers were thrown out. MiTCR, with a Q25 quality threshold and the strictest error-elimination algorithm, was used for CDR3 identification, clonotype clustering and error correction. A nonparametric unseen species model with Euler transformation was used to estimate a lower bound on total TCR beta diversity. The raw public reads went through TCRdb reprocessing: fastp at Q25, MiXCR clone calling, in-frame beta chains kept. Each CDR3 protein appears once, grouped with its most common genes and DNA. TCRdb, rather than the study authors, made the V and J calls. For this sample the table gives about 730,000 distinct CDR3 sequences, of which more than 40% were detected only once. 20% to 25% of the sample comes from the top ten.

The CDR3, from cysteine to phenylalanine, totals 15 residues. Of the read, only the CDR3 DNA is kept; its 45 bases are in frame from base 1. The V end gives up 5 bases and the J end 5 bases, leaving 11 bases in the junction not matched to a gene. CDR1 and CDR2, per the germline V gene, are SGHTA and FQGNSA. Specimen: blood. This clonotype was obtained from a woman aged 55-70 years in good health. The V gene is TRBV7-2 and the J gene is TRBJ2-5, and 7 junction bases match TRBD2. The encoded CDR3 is CASSPSGLEYETQYF. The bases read TGTGCCAGCAGCCCTTCCGGACTAGAATATGAGACCCAGTACTTC.